Below, 4 T cell receptor beta chains from the same sample are listed, as sequenced in a study of cytomegalovirus exposure and HLA in healthy donors. The PCR used 60 Vbeta and 13 Jbeta primers. Some clones are missing from TCRdb's copy, which holds only in-frame ones; the method was immunoSEQ multiplex PCR. Of around 60,000 clones listed, roughly 73% were seen once; the top ten hold approximately 20%. The material sequenced was PBMCs. The receptors were gathered from a woman between 40 and 50 years old in good health and CMV-seropositive.

The rearrangement uses TRBV7-9 and TRBJ1-2; D is possibly TRBD1 (6 bases). V dropped 5 bases and J dropped 1 base, with 11 bases sitting between them. From germline, CDR1 is SEHNR and CDR2 FQNEAQ (reference sequence). This CDR3 is built from 14 residues. Written as DNA, the CDR3 is TGTGCCAGCAGCCTCAGGGGTATTAACTATGGCTACACCTTC. It yields the protein CASSLRGINYGYTF. Using reference TRBV7-9 and TRBJ1-2 for the parts outside the CDR3, the full variable domain is DTGVSQNPRHKITKRGQNVTFRCDPISEHNRLYWYRQTLGQGPEFLTYFQNEAQLEKSRLLSDRFSAERPKGSFSTLEIQRTEQGDSAMYLCASSLRGINYGYTFGSGTRLTVV.

The rearrangement links TRBV6-5 to TRBJ1-4, with TRBD1 identical over 7 bases. The CDR3 consists of 13 residues. With V trimmed by 6 bases and J by 7 bases, 5 bases remained unmatched. The germline gives CDR1 MNHEY, CDR2 SVGAGI. The CDR3: CASRKPGGEKLFF. In DNA, the CDR3 is TGTGCCAGCAGAAAGCCAGGGGGTGAAAAACTGTTTTTT.

This clone was seen only once. The rearrangement links TRBV7-9 to TRBJ1-1; 9 bases line up with TRBD1. Trimming cost V 3 bases and J 7 bases; bases outside gene matches: 6. CDR3 size: 14 residues. Germline assignment: CDR1 SEHNR and CDR2 FQNEAQ (reference sequence). This CDR3 reads CASSFRDRVDEAFF. The CDR3 DNA is TGTGCCAGCAGCTTCCGGGACAGGGTTGATGAAGCTTTCTTT. Filled out from reference TRBV7-9 and TRBJ1-1, the complete variable domain reads DTGVSQNPRHKITKRGQNVTFRCDPISEHNRLYWYRQTLGQGPEFLTYFQNEAQLEKSRLLSDRFSAERPKGSFSTLEIQRTEQGDSAMYLCASSFRDRVDEAFFGQGTRLTVV.

The chain recombines TRBV10-1 with TRBJ2-5; possibly TRBD2 for D (5 bases). The DNA end favors TRBJ2-7, so the J call may be wrong. This CDR3 spans 15 amino acids. The germline V gene encodes CDR1 WNHNN and CDR2 SYGVQD (reference sequence). CDR3 amino acids: CASSDPRTGTYEQYF. The CDR3, as DNA: TGCGCCAGCAGTGACCCCCGGACGGGAACCTACGAGCAGTACTTC.